The 4 T cell receptor beta chains reported below all come from one sample, sequenced in a study of control samples from healthy donors and cancer patients. TCRdb keeps only in-frame clones here, not all; method: immunoSEQ multiplex PCR. The sample holds around 200,000 clones, roughly 94% seen once. The specimen sequenced was blood. These receptors were obtained from a man aged 50 to 60 in good health.

Points on this clone: Mismatch with germline at one junction end may stem from a read error. V usage is TRBV28 and J usage is TRBJ1-1; D gene ambiguous. The germline gives CDR1 MDHEN, CDR2 SYDVKM. The CDR3 sequence is 12 residues long. CDR3 in amino acids: CASSFLGLPPNF. DNA of the CDR3: TGTGCCAGCAGTTTTCTGGGTCTTCCCCCAAATTTT.

The count of this clone is one. The rearrangement joins TRBV10-2 to TRBJ2-5; D perhaps matches TRBD1 (5 bases). V lost 3 bases and J lost 3, with 17 bases in between. Germline V gene sequence: CDR1 WSHSY, CDR2 SAAADI. The CDR3 has 16 residues. CDR3 residues: CASSDRSGAEKETQYF. The CDR3 DNA sequence: TGCGCCAGCAGTGACAGGAGTGGGGCGGAAAAAGAGACCCAGTACTTC.

The genes are TRBV9 and TRBJ1-5; D is perhaps TRBD1 (6 bases). V lost 3 bases and J lost 3, with 13 bases in between. The CDR3 is made up of 15 amino acids. Germline V gene data show CDR1 as SGDLS and CDR2 as YYNGEE. The CDR3 reads CASSGTGSDNQPQHF. CDR3 nucleotide sequence: TGTGCCAGCAGCGGAACAGGGAGTGACAATCAGCCCCAGCATTTT.

The chain uses TRBV19 and TRBJ1-3; D gene uncertain. Germline V CDR1 and CDR2: LNHDA, SQIVND (reference sequence). V was cut by 7 bases and J by 1 base, with 11 bases left in between. The CDR3 extends over 14 amino acids. The CDR3 loop reads CASIGFLSGNTIYF. In nucleotides, the CDR3 is TGTGCCAGTATCGGATTTCTATCTGGAAACACCATATATTTT. The entire variable domain, with the rest obtained from reference TRBV19 and TRBJ1-3, is as follows: DGGITQSPKYLFRKEGQNVTLSCEQNLNHDAMYWYRQDPGQGLRLIYYSQIVNDFQKGDIAEGYSVSREKKESFPLTVTSAQKNPTAFYLCASIGFLSGNTIYFGEGSWLTVV.